This T cell receptor beta chain was documented in a study of blood T cell repertoires in COVID-19. V dropped 10 bases and J dropped 2; count of bases not matched to a gene: 1. The CDR3 has 13 amino acids. CDR1 and CDR2 (germline): MNHEY, SVGAGI. Libraries were prepared by immunoSEQ multiplex PCR; TCRdb keeps only in-frame clonotypes and omits some of them. The sample yields roughly 74,000 clones, 70% to 90% seen once. The TCR was taken from a man in his 70s with active or convalescent COVID-19. This chain connects TRBV6-5 to TRBJ2-6; TRBD1 matches 8 bases. The source material was peripheral blood. CDR3 amino acids: CAIRGPGANVLTF. The CDR3 DNA sequence: TGTGCCATCAGGGGGCCTGGGGCCAACGTCCTGACTTTC.